This entry lists 21 T cell receptor beta chains sequenced from one sample in a study of cytomegalovirus exposure and HLA in healthy donors. A multiplex PCR was run with 60 Vbeta primers and 13 Jbeta primers. Only in-frame clones appear in the TCRdb table, and some are missing; sequencing was by immunoSEQ multiplex PCR. The sample records about 130,000 clones, 84% being singletons. The source material was PBMCs. The receptor set was obtained from a man aged 45-65 years in good health and CMV-seronegative.

This chain uses TRBV4-1 with TRBJ1-6; D not resolved. The germline CDR1 and CDR2 sequences are MGHRA and YSYEKL. Deletions cut 0 bases from V and 0 bases from J, with 12 bases between. The length of the CDR3 is 18 residues. CDR3 DNA: TGCGCCAGCAGCCAAGACGCTTTAGGGAGCTCCTATAATTCACCCCTCCACTTT. This gives the protein CASSQDALGSSYNSPLHF.

In nucleotides, the CDR3 is TGCGCCAGCAGCCCCGACGGTGGCGGAGTCAGAGAGGGCGGGGAGCTGTTTTTT. Residues: CASSPDGGGVREGGELFF. The V gene is TRBV4-1, the J gene TRBJ2-2, with a tentative D call TRBD2 (5 bases). V was shortened by 4 bases and J by 7 bases, with 25 bases between the two germline ends. The CDR3 covers 18 residues. Germline V gives CDR1 MGHRA, CDR2 YSYEKL.

The chain employs TRBV6-5 and TRBJ1-1; tentative D call: TRBD1 (6 bases). Germline assignment: CDR1 MNHEY and CDR2 SVGAGI. CDR3 length: 16 amino acids. V lost 2 bases and J lost 5, with 18 bases in between. The CDR3 here is CASSYQAAGATTEAFF. CDR3 coding DNA: TGTGCCAGCAGTTACCAAGCAGCGGGGGCGACGACTGAAGCTTTCTTT.

This clone was counted a single time. V and J are TRBV19 and TRBJ2-5, with 7 bases aligning to TRBD1. Trimming at V came to 0 bases and at J to 2 bases, leaving 6 bases not matched to a gene. The CDR3 sequence is 16 residues long. CDR1 and CDR2 (germline): LNHDA, SQIVND (reference sequence). The DNA for the CDR3 is TGTGCCAGTAGTATAGATGACAGGGCTAATCAAGAGACCCAGTACTTC. Translated: CASSIDDRANQETQYF.

V and J are TRBV5-8 and TRBJ2-1; 8 bases agree with TRBD2. The V and J ends lost 1 base and 3 bases, in that order; junction bases with no gene match: 3. Germline V gives CDR1 SGHTS, CDR2 YDEGEE. This CDR3 is built from 15 residues. CDR3 nucleotides: TGTGCCAGCAGCTTGCGTAGCGGGGTCTACAATGAGCAGTTCTTC. Its protein product is CASSLRSGVYNEQFF.

The chain joins TRBV2 to TRBJ1-2; 9 bases are a match to TRBD1. Germline V lookup: CDR1 SNHLY, CDR2 FYNNEI. The CDR3 loop spans 14 amino acids. With 5 bases clipped from V and 2 bases from J, the junction kept 3 bases outside the gene matches. CDR3 residues: CASSPGTGNYGYTF. Written as DNA, the CDR3 is TGTGCCAGCAGTCCCGGGACAGGGAACTATGGCTACACCTTC.

This sequence joins TRBV7-3 and TRBJ1-6, with D possibly matching TRBD1 (5 bases). The CDR3 contains 15 residues. CDR1 SGHTA and CDR2 FQGTGA come from the germline V gene. The V end lost 5 bases, the J end lost 7 bases, and 15 bases lay between the germline ends. In nucleotides, the CDR3 is TGTGCCAGCAGCCCCTCCAGACAGCCGAATTCACCCCTCCACTTT. This sequence encodes CASSPSRQPNSPLHF.

The count of this clone is one. V and J are TRBV4-1 and TRBJ1-2; TRBD1 matches 7 bases. Germline V CDR1 and CDR2: MGHRA, YSYEKL. This CDR3 is built from 15 residues. J lost 7 bases, V lost 2 bases, and 10 bases had no gene match. The DNA of the CDR3 is TGCGCCAGCAGCCAAAATAGGGACAGTTGGGGTGGCTACACCTTC. Protein product: CASSQNRDSWGGYTF.

In this sample, this clone turned up a few times. The chain combines TRBV5-1 with TRBJ2-7, with TRBD1 matching over 9 bases. From germline, CDR1 is SGHRS and CDR2 YFSETQ. V lost 3 bases and J lost 4; bases outside the gene matches: 11. The CDR3 is 16 residues long. CDR3 in DNA: TGCGCCAGCAGCTCCCTTACAGGGGGCCGTACGTACGAGCAGTACTTC. Amino acids: CASSSLTGGRTYEQYF.

This chain links TRBV4-3 with TRBJ2-5, with TRBD1 identical over 7 bases. V shed 0 bases and J 4 bases; nucleotides not matched to a gene: 5. Germline lookup yields CDR1 LGHNA and CDR2 YSLEER. This CDR3 contains 15 residues. In DNA, the CDR3 is TGCGCCAGCAGCCAAGATGAGGGGGCCGGAGAGACCCAGTACTTC. This gives the protein CASSQDEGAGETQYF.

This chain connects TRBV2 to TRBJ2-3; maybe TRBD2 (7 bases). The ends were cut back, 8 bases at V and 0 bases at J, with 18 bases in the middle. The CDR3 contains 16 residues. Germline V gene sequence: CDR1 SNHLY, CDR2 FYNNEI. Here the CDR3 reads CASDPRAGASTDTQYF. Here the CDR3 DNA reads TGTGCCAGCGACCCCAGGGCGGGGGCCAGCACAGATACGCAGTATTTT.

The J gene is TRBJ2-7, the V gene TRBV5-1; weak D call: TRBD2 (6 bases). Germline-derived CDR1 and CDR2 are SGHRS and YFSETQ. Between the trimmed V and J ends, which lost 4 bases and 5 bases, there was a span of 16 bases. The CDR3 has 14 residues. The CDR3 spells CASSPPGGRNEQYF. DNA for the CDR3: TGCGCCAGCAGCCCCCCAGGAGGGAGGAACGAGCAGTACTTC. Complete variable domain (other parts from reference TRBV5-1 and TRBJ2-7): KAGVTQTPRYLIKTRGQQVTLSCSPISGHRSVSWYQQTPGQGLQFLFEYFSETQRNKGNFPGRFSGRQFSNSRSEMNVSTLELGDSALYLCASSPPGGRNEQYFGPGTRLTVT.

This clone was seen once. The chain carries TRBV5-1 and TRBJ1-5; D is uncertain. CDR3 length equals 15 residues. The V end was cut by 0 bases, the J end by 0 bases, with 7 bases between. Germline V gives CDR1 SGHRS, CDR2 YFSETQ. The CDR3 here is CASSLAPNSNQPQHF. Here the CDR3 DNA reads TGCGCCAGCAGCTTGGCCCCTAATAGCAATCAGCCCCAGCATTTT.

J is TRBJ1-1 and V is TRBV18, with 9 bases matching TRBD1. The CDR3 contains 21 residues. The V and J ends lost 3 bases and 1 base, in that order; junction bases with no gene match: 21. CDR1 and CDR2 (germline): KGHSH, LQKENI. CDR3 bases: TGTGCCAGCTCACCGCTCGGCCTGATTTTGTGGGACAGGGATCAGAACACTGAAGCTTTCTTT. Amino acid sequence: CASSPLGLILWDRDQNTEAFF.

The genes are TRBV30 and TRBJ2-5, with D unresolved. The CDR3 is 11 residues long. Germline CDR1 reads GTSNPN; CDR2 reads SVGIG (reference sequence). Trimming took 0 bases from V and 12 from J, leaving 11 bases between them. Here the CDR3 DNA reads TGTGCCTGGAGTGTTTACGGTATGGAGTACTTC. Its protein product is CAWSVYGMEYF.

This clone showed up just once. The V call is TRBV27, the J call TRBJ1-1; D may be TRBD1 (5 bases). With 2 bases removed from V and 10 bases from J, the gap between germline ends came to 23 bases. Germline CDR1 is MNHEY and CDR2 is SMNVEV (reference sequence). The CDR3 has 16 amino acids. The CDR3 sequence is CASSLGGISGPQSAFF. In DNA, the CDR3 is TGTGCCAGCAGTTTAGGGGGGATTTCTGGACCCCAATCAGCTTTCTTT.

The table lists this clone with a few counts. The rearrangement joins TRBV7-3 to TRBJ2-1, with a tentative D call TRBD2 (6 bases). Looked up from germline, CDR1 is SGHTA and CDR2 is FQGTGA. The CDR3 is made up of 14 amino acids. Trimming removed 5 bases at V and 0 bases at J, with 8 bases between. In nucleotides, the CDR3 is TGTGCCAGCAGCCGGAGGGGCTCCTACAATGAGCAGTTCTTC. It encodes CASSRRGSYNEQFF.

V and J are TRBV30 and TRBJ2-5, with D perhaps matching TRBD1 (6 bases). The better agreement between TRBJ2-7 and the DNA end casts doubt on the J call. Germline V gene lookup returns CDR1 GTSNPN and CDR2 SVGIG (reference sequence). This CDR3 comprises 12 residues. DNA for the CDR3: TGTGCCTGGAGTACAGGGTTAAACGAGCAGTACTTC. Its translation: CAWSTGLNEQYF.

This chain uses TRBV9 with TRBJ1-1; D unclear. The CDR3 loop spans 13 amino acids. Between the trimmed V and J ends, which lost 3 bases and 1 base, there was a span of 7 bases. Looked up from germline, CDR1 is SGDLS and CDR2 is YYNGEE. The DNA for the CDR3 is TGTGCCAGCAGCGCCCTCGGGAACACTGAAGCTTTCTTT. It specifies CASSALGNTEAFF.

The J gene is TRBJ2-3, the V gene TRBV7-2; 7 nucleotides align to TRBD2. Germline values: CDR1 SGHTA, CDR2 FQGNSA. V shed 1 base, J shed 6 bases, and the junction held 4 bases outside the gene matches. This CDR3 is built from 14 residues. CDR3 DNA: TGTGCCAGCAGCTTAGGACTAGCTGGGGATACGCAGTATTTT. Residues: CASSLGLAGDTQYF.

The chain joins TRBV5-6 to TRBJ1-4; the match to TRBD1 covers 11 bases. V lost 5 bases, J lost 7 bases, and 7 bases stayed unmatched. The CDR3 loop spans 15 amino acids. Germline loops: CDR1 SGHDT, CDR2 YYEEEE. The CDR3 coding sequence is TGTGCCAGCAGTTCAACCGGGACAGGGGGTGAAAAACTGTTTTTT. The encoded protein is CASSSTGTGGEKLFF.